The 11 T cell receptor beta chains listed next were all sequenced from one sample in a study of T cells after yellow fever vaccination. TCRdb passed the 5' RACE reads through MiXCR, listing each CDR3 protein once. The sample lists a few hundred thousand distinct CDR3 sequences; around 17% were seen once. This material consisted of PBMCs, taken 4 to 6 days after the first yellow fever vaccination. The receptor set was obtained from a man in his late teens or twenties who received the YFV17D yellow fever vaccine.

The chain employs TRBV20-1 and TRBJ2-5; 8 bases are shared with TRBD1. CDR1 and CDR2 (germline): DFQATT, SNEGSKA (reference sequence). The V and J ends lost 8 bases and 5 bases, in that order; junction bases with no gene match: 16. The CDR3 spans 15 residues. Here the CDR3 reads CSWGPAQGVFETQYF. For the CDR3, the DNA is TGCAGTTGGGGACCGGCACAGGGGGTGTTTGAGACCCAGTACTTC.

This chain uses TRBV5-1 with TRBJ2-5, with no clear D. Germline lookup yields CDR1 SGHRS and CDR2 YFSETQ. CDR3 size: 11 residues. The germline V and J ends were trimmed by 7 bases and 5 bases, with 9 bases remaining between them. As DNA, the CDR3 is TGCGCCAGCCTCGTCGGGGAGACCCAGTACTTC. Translation gives CASLVGETQYF.

The chain recombines TRBV28 with TRBJ2-3; D not resolved. V was trimmed by 2 bases and J by 4 bases, leaving 7 bases between them. In germline, CDR1 is MDHEN, CDR2 SYDVKM. The CDR3 totals 13 residues. CDR3: CASSLRVADTQYF. The CDR3 nucleotides are TGTGCCAGCAGTTTACGTGTGGCAGATACGCAGTATTTT.

This clonotype appeared many times. This chain connects TRBV12-3 or TRBV12-4 to TRBJ2-2; a weak D match, TRBD1 (5 bases). The CDR3 covers 13 residues. V dropped 6 bases and J dropped 3 bases, with 8 bases sitting between them. The CDR3 reads CASSLRDTGELFF. CDR3 DNA sequence: TGTGCCAGCAGCCTCAGGGACACCGGGGAGCTGTTTTTT.

This clonotype was seen more than once but under ten times. The V gene is TRBV7-2, the J gene TRBJ2-3; D is possibly TRBD2 (6 bases). V was pared by 0 bases and J by 4 bases, with 20 bases between. Germline CDR1 reads SGHTA; CDR2 reads FQGNSA. This CDR3 region has 18 residues. The CDR3 sequence: CASSLAPSGGAFSDTQYF. The CDR3 DNA reads as TGTGCCAGCAGCTTAGCGCCCAGCGGAGGGGCTTTCTCAGATACGCAGTATTTT.

DNA of the CDR3: TGTGCCAGCAGCGTAGGTCATCTAGCCGGGGAGCTGTTTTTT. Amino acid sequence: CASSVGHLAGELFF. The rearrangement uses TRBV9 and TRBJ2-2; no definite D call. V dropped 0 bases and J dropped 6 bases, with 9 bases sitting between them. Germline assignment: CDR1 SGDLS and CDR2 YYNGEE. The CDR3 contains 14 residues.

This chain joins TRBV12-3 or TRBV12-4 and TRBJ2-1; TRBD1 or TRBD2 may be the D gene (5 bases each). This CDR3 has 14 amino acids. V was trimmed by 9 bases and J by 4 bases, leaving 16 bases between them. The CDR3 DNA sequence: TGTGCCAGTCAGGGCCGGGGCGGATACAATGAGCAGTTCTTC. Translating it yields CASQGRGGYNEQFF.

This clonotype was recorded a few times. The chain uses TRBV5-5 and TRBJ1-5, with a weak D call TRBD1 (5 bases). The CDR3 covers 13 residues. Germline V gene lookup returns CDR1 SGHKS and CDR2 YYEKEE (reference sequence). V gave up 1 base and J gave up 5 bases, with 7 bases separating them. CDR3 residues: CASSLIGDQPQHF. For the CDR3, the DNA is TGTGCCAGCAGCTTGATAGGGGATCAGCCCCAGCATTTT.

This clonotype was detected a few times. This rearrangement joins TRBV11-1 to TRBJ1-5; TRBD1 aligns across 8 bases. Germline trimming cut 2 bases from V and 2 bases from J; bases unmatched to any gene: 11. The CDR3 has 18 residues. Per germline, CDR1 SGHAT and CDR2 FQDESV (reference sequence). The CDR3 is CASSLSTGGVMGNQPQHF. CDR3 nucleotide sequence: TGTGCCAGCAGCTTATCCACAGGGGGGGTAATGGGCAATCAGCCCCAGCATTTT.

This clonotype has only a few counts. The DNA of the CDR3 is TGTGCCACCCTTTCCGGGATAGAAGCTTTCTTT. Translated: CATLSGIEAFF. The V call is TRBV6-5, the J call TRBJ1-1, with no clear D. Germline CDR1 is MNHEY and CDR2 is SVGAGI. The V and J ends lost 10 bases and 8 bases respectively, with 14 bases between them. CDR3 size: 11 residues.

The chain carries TRBV6-2 or TRBV6-3 and TRBJ2-7; 7 nucleotides line up with TRBD2. Germline trimming cut 3 bases from V and 2 bases from J; bases unmatched to any gene: 7. CDR3 length equals 15 residues. Germline-derived CDR1 and CDR2 are MNHEY and SVGEGT. The CDR3 DNA follows: TGTGCCAGCAGTTATCCCAGAGCGGGGACCTACGAGCAGTACTTC. It codes for CASSYPRAGTYEQYF.